Listed below are T cell receptor beta chains from one sample, sequenced in a study of blood T cell repertoires in COVID-19. Assay: immunoSEQ multiplex PCR; the TCRdb copy retains only in-frame clones and omits some. The sample lists approximately 94,000 clones, roughly 92% occurring once. Sequencing input: peripheral blood. The origin of the receptors is a man in his fifties with active COVID-19. CDR3s include the opening cysteine and the closing phenylalanine or tryptophan. Fields, in order: CDR3 protein, CDR3 DNA, D gene, V gene, clone size, J gene. A D gene is named only where the DNA matches it firmly. Clone size is shown for a subset of rows, as once, few, many or a class of expanded clone.

CDR3: CASSFQSTDTQYF; DNA: TGCGCCAGCAGCTTCCAGAGCACAGATACGCAGTATTTT; D: -; V: TRBV5-1; size: few; J: TRBJ2-3
CDR3: CASRLDPRAGELFF; DNA: TGTGCCAGTCGACTCGACCCGAGGGCCGGGGAGCTGTTTTTT; D: -; V: TRBV19; size: -; J: TRBJ2-2
CDR3: CASSLGQIYGYTF; DNA: TGTGCCAGCAGTTTAGGACAGATCTATGGCTACACCTTC; D: -; V: TRBV12-3/TRBV12-4; size: -; J: TRBJ1-2
CDR3: CASSEAAGGFINEQFF; DNA: TGTGCCAGCAGTGAAGCAGCGGGAGGTTTCATCAATGAGCAGTTCTTC; D: TRBD2; V: TRBV2; size: -; J: TRBJ2-1
CDR3: CASSATGSGTEAFF; DNA: TGTGCCAGCAGCGCGACAGGGTCAGGGACTGAAGCTTTCTTT; D: TRBD1; V: TRBV27; size: -; J: TRBJ1-1
CDR3: CASSLETGEQYF; DNA: TGTGCCAGCAGCTTAGAGACGGGCGAGCAGTACTTC; D: -; V: TRBV11-2; size: -; J: TRBJ2-7
CDR3: CASTNAGTDTQYF; DNA: TGTGCCAGCACGAATGCGGGGACGGATACGCAGTATTTT; D: -; V: TRBV6-5; size: -; J: TRBJ2-3
CDR3: CASSQDLPGQFYNEQFF; DNA: TGTGCCAGCAGCCAGGATCTTCCGGGACAGTTCTACAATGAGCAGTTCTTC; D: TRBD1; V: TRBV3-1/TRBV3-2; size: -; J: TRBJ2-1
CDR3: CASSPQGQINTGELFF; DNA: TGTGCCAGCAGCCCCCAGGGACAGATAAACACCGGGGAGCTGTTTTTT; D: TRBD1; V: TRBV7-3; size: -; J: TRBJ2-2
CDR3: CASSVRREETQYF; DNA: TGTGCCAGCAGCGTGCGGAGGGAAGAGACCCAGTACTTC; D: -; V: TRBV7-3; size: -; J: TRBJ2-5
CDR3: CASSLDSGIEAFF; DNA: TGTGCCAGCAGCTTGGACTCAGGCATTGAAGCTTTCTTT; D: -; V: TRBV5-5; size: -; J: TRBJ1-1
CDR3: CAISESDTYYEQYF; DNA: TGTGCCATCAGTGAGTCGGACACGTACTACGAGCAGTACTTC; D: -; V: TRBV10-3; size: once; J: TRBJ2-7
CDR3: CASSIEQGKNTEAFF; DNA: TGTGCCAGCTCAATCGAACAGGGAAAGAACACTGAAGCTTTCTTT; D: -; V: TRBV18; size: -; J: TRBJ1-1
CDR3: CASSLGQGNYGYTF; DNA: TGCGCCAGCAGCTTGGGACAGGGTAACTATGGCTACACCTTC; D: TRBD1; V: TRBV5-1; size: -; J: TRBJ1-2
CDR3: CASSVILGSKNIQYF; DNA: TGTGCCAGCAGTGTCATACTGGGCTCCAAAAACATTCAGTACTTC; D: -; V: TRBV2; size: few; J: TRBJ2-4
CDR3: CASSAGTGVSTDTQYF; DNA: TGTGCCAGCAGCGCCGGGACAGGGGTATCGACAGATACGCAGTATTTT; D: TRBD1; V: TRBV11-2; size: once; J: TRBJ2-3
CDR3: CASSLTTGGEYEQYF; DNA: TGTGCCAGCAGCTTAACTACAGGGGGCGAGTACGAGCAGTACTTC; D: TRBD1; V: TRBV7-8; size: -; J: TRBJ2-7
CDR3: CASSEVRPYSNQPQHF; DNA: TGTGCCAGCAGTGAAGTCAGGCCTTATAGCAATCAGCCCCAGCATTTT; D: -; V: TRBV6-1; size: -; J: TRBJ1-5
CDR3: CATSNSKGDRPYSNQPQHF; DNA: TGTGCCACCAGTAACTCCAAAGGGGACAGACCCTATAGCAATCAGCCCCAGCATTTT; D: TRBD1; V: TRBV24-1; size: -; J: TRBJ1-5
CDR3: CASSDRRGEGTEAFF; DNA: TGTGCCAGCAGTGACAGGCGGGGGGAAGGAACTGAAGCTTTCTTT; D: -; V: TRBV6-6; size: -; J: TRBJ1-1
CDR3: CASSLKGGGGPTDTQYF; DNA: TGTGCCAGCAGCTTAAAGGGAGGAGGAGGGCCCACAGATACGCAGTATTTT; D: -; V: TRBV7-3; size: once; J: TRBJ2-3
CDR3: CASSPGSYGYTF; DNA: TGTGCCAGCAGCCCTGGGAGCTATGGCTACACCTTC; D: -; V: TRBV14; size: once; J: TRBJ1-2
CDR3: CATSDSRAFF; DNA: TGTGCCACCAGTGATTCCCGAGCTTTCTTT; D: -; V: TRBV24-1; size: -; J: TRBJ1-1
CDR3: CASSLGLEETQYF; DNA: TGTGCCAGCTCACTCGGGTTGGAAGAGACCCAGTACTTC; D: -; V: TRBV18; size: -; J: TRBJ2-5
CDR3: CASRLGVNTEAFF; DNA: TGTGCCAGCAGGCTTGGAGTGAACACTGAAGCTTTCTTT; D: -; V: TRBV3-1/TRBV3-2; size: -; J: TRBJ1-1
CDR3: CASSLRQGGGETQYF; DNA: TGTGCCAGCAGCTTAAGGCAGGGAGGAGGGGAGACCCAGTACTTC; D: -; V: TRBV11-3; size: -; J: TRBJ2-5
CDR3: CASSPDISEGLNYGYTF; DNA: TGTGCCAGCTCACCAGACATCTCCGAGGGCCTAAACTATGGCTACACCTTC; D: -; V: TRBV18; size: once; J: TRBJ1-2
CDR3: CASSDGQFYGYTF; DNA: TGTGCCAGCAGCGACGGACAGTTCTATGGCTACACCTTC; D: -; V: TRBV6-5; size: -; J: TRBJ1-2
CDR3: CASSLANTGTVYGYTF; DNA: TGTGCCAGCAGCTTGGCTAATACAGGGACCGTCTATGGCTACACCTTC; D: -; V: TRBV5-6; size: -; J: TRBJ1-2
CDR3: CASSLGTVGYTF; DNA: TGTGCCAGCAGCTTGGGGACAGTGGGCTACACCTTC; D: -; V: TRBV5-6; size: -; J: TRBJ1-2
CDR3: CASSLAKRGDTDTQYF; DNA: TGTGCCAGCAGCCTGGCGAAGCGGGGGGACACAGATACGCAGTATTTT; D: TRBD2; V: TRBV7-9; size: -; J: TRBJ2-3
CDR3: CSVDDPTSGSGETQYF; DNA: TGCAGCGTTGATGACCCGACTAGCGGGAGTGGGGAGACCCAGTACTTC; D: TRBD2; V: TRBV29-1; size: once; J: TRBJ2-5
CDR3: CASSLVSSGTDTQYF; DNA: TGTGCCAGCAGCTTGGTGTCTAGCGGCACAGATACGCAGTATTTT; D: -; V: TRBV5-4; size: -; J: TRBJ2-3
CDR3: CASSPVAGRSNSPLHF; DNA: TGTGCCAGCAGCCCGGTGGCAGGGCGTAGTAATTCACCCCTCCACTTT; D: -; V: TRBV5-6; size: once; J: TRBJ1-6
CDR3: CASSQLTGQGPGYTF; DNA: TGTGCCAGCAGCCAACTAACTGGACAGGGGCCTGGCTACACCTTC; D: TRBD1; V: TRBV11-2; size: -; J: TRBJ1-2
CDR3: CASRRQGSETQYF; DNA: TGTGCCAGCAGAAGACAGGGGAGTGAGACCCAGTACTTC; D: TRBD1; V: TRBV2; size: -; J: TRBJ2-5
CDR3: CASSLAGGRSTEAFF; DNA: TGCGCCAGCAGCTTGGCCGGGGGAAGGAGCACTGAAGCTTTCTTT; D: -; V: TRBV5-1; size: once; J: TRBJ1-1
CDR3: CASSYVRGSSYNEQFF; DNA: TGTGCCAGCAGTTACGTTCGCGGGAGCTCCTACAATGAGCAGTTCTTC; D: TRBD2; V: TRBV6-5; size: -; J: TRBJ2-1
CDR3: CASSVAGSGSSYNEQFF; DNA: TGTGCCAGCAGCGTAGCTGGTAGCGGCAGCTCCTACAATGAGCAGTTCTTC; D: -; V: TRBV9; size: -; J: TRBJ2-1
CDR3: CASSQVMTASGRGASTDTQYF; DNA: TGTGCCAGCAGCCAAGTAATGACAGCTAGCGGGAGGGGGGCTAGCACAGATACGCAGTATTTT; D: TRBD2; V: TRBV14; size: -; J: TRBJ2-3
CDR3: CASSMLMWKSGGRLTDTQYF; DNA: TGTGCCAGTAGTATGCTGATGTGGAAGAGCGGGGGCCGTCTCACAGATACGCAGTATTTT; D: TRBD2; V: TRBV19; size: -; J: TRBJ2-3
CDR3: CASSLNRGGGYTF; DNA: TGTGCCAGCAGTTTAAACAGGGGGGGTGGCTACACCTTC; D: TRBD1; V: TRBV12-3/TRBV12-4; size: once; J: TRBJ1-2
CDR3: CASSPTGVSSGANVLTF; DNA: TGTGCCAGCAGCCCGACAGGCGTCTCCTCTGGGGCCAACGTCCTGACTTTC; D: -; V: TRBV7-8; size: -; J: TRBJ2-6
CDR3: CATSDKQGYEQYF; DNA: TGTGCCACCAGTGATAAACAGGGCTACGAGCAGTACTTC; D: -; V: TRBV24-1; size: -; J: TRBJ2-7